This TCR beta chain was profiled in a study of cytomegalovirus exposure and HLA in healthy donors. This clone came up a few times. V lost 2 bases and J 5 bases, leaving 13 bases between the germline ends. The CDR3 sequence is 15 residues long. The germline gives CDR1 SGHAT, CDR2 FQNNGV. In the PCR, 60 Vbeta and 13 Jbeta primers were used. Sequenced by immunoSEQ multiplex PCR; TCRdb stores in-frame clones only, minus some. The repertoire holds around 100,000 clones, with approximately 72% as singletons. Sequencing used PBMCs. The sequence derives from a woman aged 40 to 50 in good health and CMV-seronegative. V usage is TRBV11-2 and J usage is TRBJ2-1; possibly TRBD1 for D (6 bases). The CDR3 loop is CASSLLLQGNNEQFF. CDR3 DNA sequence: TGTGCCAGCAGCTTACTCTTACAGGGCAACAATGAGCAGTTCTTC.